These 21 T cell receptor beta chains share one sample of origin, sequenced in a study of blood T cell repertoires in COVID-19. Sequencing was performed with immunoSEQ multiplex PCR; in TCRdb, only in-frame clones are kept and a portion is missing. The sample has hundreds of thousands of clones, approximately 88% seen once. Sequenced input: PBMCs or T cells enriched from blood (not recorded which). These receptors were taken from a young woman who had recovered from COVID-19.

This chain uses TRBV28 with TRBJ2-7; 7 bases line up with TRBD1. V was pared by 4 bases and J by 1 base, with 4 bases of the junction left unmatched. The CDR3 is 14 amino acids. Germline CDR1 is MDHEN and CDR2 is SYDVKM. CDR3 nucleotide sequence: TGTGCCAGCAGTTCCGGGACAGAATCCTACGAGCAGTACTTC. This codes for CASSSGTESYEQYF. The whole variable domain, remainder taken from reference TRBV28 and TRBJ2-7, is DVKVTQSSRYLVKRTGEKVFLECVQDMDHENMFWYRQDPGLGLRLIYFSYDVKMKEKGDIPEGYSVSREKKERFSLILESASTNQTSMYLCASSSGTESYEQYFGPGTRLTVT.

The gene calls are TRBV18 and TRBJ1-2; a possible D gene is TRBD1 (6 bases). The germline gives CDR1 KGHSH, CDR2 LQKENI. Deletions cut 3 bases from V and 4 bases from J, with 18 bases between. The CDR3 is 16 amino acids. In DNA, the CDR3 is TGTGCCAGCTCACCCTCCGACGGGGGGCGCGGCTATGGCTACACCTTC. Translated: CASSPSDGGRGYGYTF.

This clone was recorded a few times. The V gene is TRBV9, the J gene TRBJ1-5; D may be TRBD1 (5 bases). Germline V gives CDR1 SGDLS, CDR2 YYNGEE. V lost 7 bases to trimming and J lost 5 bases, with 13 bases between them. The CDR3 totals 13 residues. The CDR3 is CASGTGSDQPQHF. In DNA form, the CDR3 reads TGTGCCAGCGGCACAGGCTCAGATCAGCCCCAGCATTTT.

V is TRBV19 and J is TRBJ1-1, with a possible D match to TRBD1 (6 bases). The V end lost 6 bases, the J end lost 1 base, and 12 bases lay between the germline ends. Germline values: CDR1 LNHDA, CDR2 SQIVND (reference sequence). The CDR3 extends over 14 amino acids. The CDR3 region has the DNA TGTGCCAGTAGGCCCGACAGGCAGAACACTGAAGCTTTCTTT. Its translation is CASRPDRQNTEAFF.

The CDR3 loop reads CASSEYFEAFF. In nucleotides, the CDR3 is TGTGCCAGCAGTGAGTATTTTGAAGCTTTCTTT. This chain links TRBV2 with TRBJ1-1; D is undetermined. V lost 3 bases and J 7 bases, leaving 6 bases between the germline ends. The length of the CDR3 is 11 residues. CDR1 and CDR2 from the germline V gene are SNHLY and FYNNEI. Together with reference TRBV2 and TRBJ1-1, the CDR3 gives the full variable domain: EPEVTQTPSHQVTQMGQEVILRCVPISNHLYFYWYRQILGQKVEFLVSFYNNEISEKSEIFDDQFSVERPDGSNFTLKIRSTKLEDSAMYFCASSEYFEAFFGQGTRLTVV.

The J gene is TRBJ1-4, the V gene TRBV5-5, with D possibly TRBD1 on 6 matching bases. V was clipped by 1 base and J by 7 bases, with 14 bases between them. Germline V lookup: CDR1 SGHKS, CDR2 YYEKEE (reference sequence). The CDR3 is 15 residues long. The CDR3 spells CASSLFGGAGEKLFF. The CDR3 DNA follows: TGTGCCAGCAGCTTGTTTGGGGGCGCGGGTGAAAAACTGTTTTTT.

The CDR3 DNA follows: TGTGCCTGGAGTAAACCACCCCGACAGGGGGCTATCTATGGCTACACCTTC. Its translation: CAWSKPPRQGAIYGYTF. This rearrangement joins TRBV30 to TRBJ1-2, with TRBD1 matching 10 bases. The germline gives CDR1 GTSNPN, CDR2 SVGIG (reference sequence). This CDR3 has 17 amino acids. Germline trimming cut 2 bases from V and 4 bases from J; bases unmatched to any gene: 13. Full variable domain (outside the CDR3, taken from reference TRBV30 and TRBJ1-2): SQTIHQWPATLVQPVGSPLSLECTVEGTSNPNLYWYRQAAGRGLQLLFYSVGIGQISSEVPQNLSASRPQDRQFILSSKKLLLSDSGFYLCAWSKPPRQGAIYGYTFGSGTRLTVV.

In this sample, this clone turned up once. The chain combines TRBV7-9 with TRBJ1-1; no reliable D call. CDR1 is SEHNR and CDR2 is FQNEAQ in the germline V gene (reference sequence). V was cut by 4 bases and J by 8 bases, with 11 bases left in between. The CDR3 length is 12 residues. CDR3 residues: CASSWSLAEAFF. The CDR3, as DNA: TGTGCCAGCAGCTGGTCCCTGGCAGAAGCTTTCTTT.

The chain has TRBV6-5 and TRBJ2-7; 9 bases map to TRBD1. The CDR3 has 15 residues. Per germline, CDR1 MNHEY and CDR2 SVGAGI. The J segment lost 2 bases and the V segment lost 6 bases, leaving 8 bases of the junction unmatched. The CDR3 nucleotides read TGTGCCAGCAGCAAAGACAGGGGGTTAACCTACGAGCAGTACTTC. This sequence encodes CASSKDRGLTYEQYF.

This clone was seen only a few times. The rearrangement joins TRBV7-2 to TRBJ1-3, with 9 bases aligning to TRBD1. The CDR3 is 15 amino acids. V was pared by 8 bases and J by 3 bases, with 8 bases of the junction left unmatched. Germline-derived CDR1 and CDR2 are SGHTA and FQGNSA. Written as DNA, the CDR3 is TGTGCCAGCGTTACCGGGACAGGGTTTGGAAACACCATATATTTT. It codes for CASVTGTGFGNTIYF.

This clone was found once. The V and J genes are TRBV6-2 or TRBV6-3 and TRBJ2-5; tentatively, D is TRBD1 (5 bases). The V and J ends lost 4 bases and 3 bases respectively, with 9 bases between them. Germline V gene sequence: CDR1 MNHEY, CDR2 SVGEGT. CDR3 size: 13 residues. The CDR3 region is CASSLPGKETQYF. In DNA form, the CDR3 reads TGTGCCAGCAGTTTGCCAGGGAAAGAGACCCAGTACTTC.

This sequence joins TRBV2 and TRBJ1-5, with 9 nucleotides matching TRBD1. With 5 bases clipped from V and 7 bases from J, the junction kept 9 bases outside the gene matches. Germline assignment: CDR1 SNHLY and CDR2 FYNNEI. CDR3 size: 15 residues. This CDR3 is CASSRTGGAGQPQHF. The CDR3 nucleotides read TGTGCCAGCAGTCGAACAGGGGGCGCAGGCCAGCCCCAGCATTTT.

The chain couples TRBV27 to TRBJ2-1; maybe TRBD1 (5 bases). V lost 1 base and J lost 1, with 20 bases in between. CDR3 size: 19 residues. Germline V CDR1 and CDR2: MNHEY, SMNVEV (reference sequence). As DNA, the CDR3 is TGTGCCAGCAGTTTATGGGGCAGGGAAGCGTTATGGTCCTACAATGAGCAGTTCTTC. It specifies CASSLWGREALWSYNEQFF.

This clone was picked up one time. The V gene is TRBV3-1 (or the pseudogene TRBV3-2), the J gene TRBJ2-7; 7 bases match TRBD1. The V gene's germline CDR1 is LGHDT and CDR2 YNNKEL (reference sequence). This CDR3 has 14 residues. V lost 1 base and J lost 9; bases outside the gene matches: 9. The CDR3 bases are TGTGCCAGCAGCCAAGCATTGGGACAGAGGCGGCAGTACTTC. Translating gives CASSQALGQRRQYF.

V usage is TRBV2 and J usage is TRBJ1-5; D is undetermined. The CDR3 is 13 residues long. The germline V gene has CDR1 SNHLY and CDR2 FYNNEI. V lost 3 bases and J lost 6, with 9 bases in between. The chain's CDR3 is CASSDITSQPQHF. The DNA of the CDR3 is TGTGCCAGCAGTGATATCACGAGTCAGCCCCAGCATTTT.

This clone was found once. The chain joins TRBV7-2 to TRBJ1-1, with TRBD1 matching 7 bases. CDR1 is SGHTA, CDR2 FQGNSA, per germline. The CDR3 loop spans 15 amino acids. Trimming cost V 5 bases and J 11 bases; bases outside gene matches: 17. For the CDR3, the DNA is TGTGCCAGCAGCCTCGGAGGGGGCTCAGGGTTTGAGGCTTTCTTT. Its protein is CASSLGGGSGFEAFF.

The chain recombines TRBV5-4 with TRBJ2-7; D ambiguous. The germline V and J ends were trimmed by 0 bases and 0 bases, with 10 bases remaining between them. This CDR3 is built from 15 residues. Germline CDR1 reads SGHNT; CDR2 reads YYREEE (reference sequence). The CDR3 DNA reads TGTGCCAGCAGCTTGGATACGGGTCCCTCCTACGAGCAGTACTTC. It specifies CASSLDTGPSYEQYF.

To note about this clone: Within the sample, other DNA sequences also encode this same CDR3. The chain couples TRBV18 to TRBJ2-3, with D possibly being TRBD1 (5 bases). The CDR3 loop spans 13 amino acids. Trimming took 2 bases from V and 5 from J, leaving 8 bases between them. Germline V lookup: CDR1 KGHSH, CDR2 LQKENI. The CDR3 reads CASSPSREDTQYF. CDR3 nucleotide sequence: TGTGCCAGCTCACCATCCAGGGAAGATACGCAGTATTTT.

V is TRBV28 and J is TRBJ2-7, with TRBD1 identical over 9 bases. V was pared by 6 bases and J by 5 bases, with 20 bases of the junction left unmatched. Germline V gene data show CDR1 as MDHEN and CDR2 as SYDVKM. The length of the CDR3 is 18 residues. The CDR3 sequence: CASSFAGTGNHLPDEQYF. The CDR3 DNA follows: TGTGCCAGCAGCTTCGCCGGGACAGGGAATCATCTTCCTGACGAGCAGTACTTC.

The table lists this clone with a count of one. The CDR3, as DNA: TGTGCCAGCAGTGACGACAGGGGTTACACCATATATTTT. Translation: CASSDDRGYTIYF. V gene TRBV2 combines with J gene TRBJ1-3; 8 bases match TRBD1. The CDR3 is 13 amino acids. CDR1 SNHLY and CDR2 FYNNEI come from the germline V gene. The V gene end was trimmed by 3 bases and the J gene end by 8 bases; junction bases not matched to a gene: 3. Complete variable domain (other parts from reference TRBV2 and TRBJ1-3): EPEVTQTPSHQVTQMGQEVILRCVPISNHLYFYWYRQILGQKVEFLVSFYNNEISEKSEIFDDQFSVERPDGSNFTLKIRSTKLEDSAMYFCASSDDRGYTIYFGEGSWLTVV.

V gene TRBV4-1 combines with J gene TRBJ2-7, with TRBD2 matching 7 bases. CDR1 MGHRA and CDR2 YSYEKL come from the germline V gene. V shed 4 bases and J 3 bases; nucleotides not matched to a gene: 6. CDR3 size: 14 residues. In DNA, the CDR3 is TGCGCCAGCAGCCTAGGGACTACTGACTACGAGCAGTACTTC. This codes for CASSLGTTDYEQYF.